Described below is a single TCR beta chain sequence and its context. Antigen: not known. The table came from immunoSEQ multiplex PCR; TCRdb's copy has only in-frame clones and leaves some out. Among some 790,000 clones listed, around 70% were seen once. These data come from a study of shared clonotypes between healthy human individuals. The study's findings and limits: Larger estimated richness was generally seen in naive subsets than in memory subsets. Clonotype sharing across four donors was observed for 4% to 5.5% of naive CD4 clonotypes.

V was cut by 4 bases and J by 4 bases, with 10 bases left in between. CDR3 length: 14 amino acids. The germline gives CDR1 SGHDN, CDR2 FVKESK. This chain uses TRBV14 with TRBJ2-2; tentatively, D is TRBD2 (5 bases). Sequencing was performed on memory CD4+ T cells sorted from blood. Subset noted: CD45RA-negative fraction. The source of this sequence is a woman in her twenties or thirties in good health. The CDR3 here is CASSLRAGTGELFF. The CDR3 DNA sequence: TGTGCCAGCAGCCTGCGGGCAGGCACCGGGGAGCTGTTTTTT.